The T cell receptor beta chain described here comes from a study of blood T cell repertoires in COVID-19. Across the whole study: Researchers got acute and convalescent COVID-19 samples from the United States, Italy and Spain. From T cells, B-cell-depleted T cells, or PBMCs came the material, which was cDNA or gDNA.

Authors' methods: Nucleated cell counts were estimated from reference gene primer amplification. Method: immunoSEQ multiplex PCR; TCRdb's copy keeps in-frame clones and lacks some. D and trimming come from the DNA, and the V and J calls and clone size come from that table. The top ten clones hold about 7% of a sample with under 85,000 clones, 88% of them seen once. This CDR3 is 14 amino acids long. Germline V lookup: CDR1 MRHNA, CDR2 SNTAGT. Trimming cost V 2 bases and J 4 bases; bases outside gene matches: 3. The chain employs TRBV6-4 and TRBJ2-3; 7 bases are a match to TRBD1. This clonotype originated in a man between 70 and 80 years old with acute or convalescent COVID-19. The sample consisted of peripheral blood. The CDR3 DNA reads as TGTGCCAGCAGTGACAGGGGGCTGGCAGATACGCAGTATTTT. This codes for CASSDRGLADTQYF.